The 7 T cell receptor beta chains given below trace back to one sample, sequenced in a study of blood T cell repertoires in COVID-19 (TCRdb year 2020). Library preparation used the immunoSEQ multiplex PCR assay. TCRdb limited this immuneACCESS table to in-frame rearrangements with V and J called. A share of clones is missing; checked studies link under half to unresolved V genes, and the rest is unexplained. In this sample the table shows fewer than 350,000 clones, about nine tenths of which occur a single time. The ten most abundant clones make up 9.9% of the sample. The sequenced sample consisted of peripheral blood. The receptor source for this set is a man aged 25 to 40 with COVID-19, enrolled during active disease.

The rearrangement links TRBV7-3 to TRBJ1-3, with 7 nucleotides matching TRBD1. Trimming at V came to 5 bases and at J to 8 bases, leaving 9 bases not matched to a gene. The CDR3 is 14 residues long. The germline CDR1 and CDR2 sequences are SGHTA and FQGTGA. DNA of the CDR3: TGTGCCAGCAGCCGGGGACAGTCTTGGGACACCATATATTTT. This encodes CASSRGQSWDTIYF.

The chain combines TRBV7-9 with TRBJ2-5, with 11 bases that match TRBD2. Losses at the gene ends were 4 bases for V and 5 bases for J; bases not matched to a gene: 6. CDR1 is SEHNR and CDR2 is FQNEAQ in the germline V gene (reference sequence). CDR3 size: 15 residues. CDR3 bases: TGTGCCAGCAGCTCTTTGACTAGCGGGGAGGAGACCCAGTACTTC. Residues: CASSSLTSGEETQYF.

This chain joins TRBV9 and TRBJ1-4; unclear D gene. The CDR3 consists of 13 residues. Trimming cost V 4 bases and J 8 bases, with 12 bases left between them. Germline assignment: CDR1 SGDLS and CDR2 YYNGEE. The CDR3 nucleotides are TGTGCCAGCAGCAAGGAGAGAGGAGAAAAACTGTTTTTT. It specifies CASSKERGEKLFF.

The CDR3 reads CASSLGAGNTGELFF. The CDR3 nucleotides are TGTGCCAGCAGCTTAGGAGCGGGGAACACCGGGGAGCTGTTTTTT. The V gene is TRBV7-2, the J gene TRBJ2-2; tentatively, D is TRBD2 (6 bases). V dropped 1 base and J dropped 1 base, with 7 bases sitting between them. Germline V gene data show CDR1 as SGHTA and CDR2 as FQGNSA. This CDR3 has 15 residues.

This chain joins TRBV2 and TRBJ1-2; maybe TRBD1 (5 bases). Germline CDR1 is SNHLY and CDR2 is FYNNEI. This CDR3 has 13 residues. The V end was cut by 3 bases, the J end by 2 bases, with 7 bases between. The CDR3 coding sequence is TGTGCCAGCAGTGAGGCAGGGAACTATGGCTACACCTTC. It encodes CASSEAGNYGYTF.

This chain connects TRBV11-2 to TRBJ1-1; TRBD1 matches 7 bases. The CDR3 extends over 13 amino acids. CDR1 and CDR2 (germline): SGHAT, FQNNGV. V lost 6 bases to trimming and J lost 4 bases; unmatched junction nucleotides: 5. The chain's CDR3 is CASRQTGVTEAFF. The CDR3 bases are TGTGCCAGCAGGCAAACAGGGGTCACTGAAGCTTTCTTT. The variable domain in full, with the rest retrieved from reference TRBV11-2 and TRBJ1-1, is EAGVAQSPRYKIIEKRQSVAFWCNPISGHATLYWYQQILGQGPKLLIQFQNNGVVDDSQLPKDRFSAERLKGVDSTLKIQPAKLEDSAVYLCASRQTGVTEAFFGQGTRLTVV.

In this sample, this clone turned up once. J is TRBJ2-5 and V is TRBV6-2 or TRBV6-3; TRBD2 matches 10 bases. Germline V gene lookup returns CDR1 MNHEY and CDR2 SVGEGT. V shed 4 bases, J shed 4 bases, and the junction held 12 bases outside the gene matches. The CDR3 totals 17 residues. The CDR3 loop reads CASSLALGSGGGETQYF. CDR3 coding DNA: TGTGCCAGCAGTTTGGCCCTAGGCAGCGGGGGGGGAGAGACCCAGTACTTC.